The 31 T cell receptor beta chains below come from one sample, sequenced in a study of blood T cell repertoires in COVID-19. Only in-frame clones appear in the TCRdb table, and some are missing; sequencing was by immunoSEQ multiplex PCR. Of 130,000 or so clones in the sample, 86% were seen once. What was sequenced was peripheral blood. The receptor source for this set is a man aged 40-50 years with acute or convalescent COVID-19.

V and J are TRBV4-2 and TRBJ2-1; 11 nucleotides agree with TRBD2. After removal of 0 bases from V and 8 bases from J, the junction contained 6 bases not matched to a gene. Germline V gives CDR1 LGHNA, CDR2 YNFKEQ. This CDR3 is 16 amino acids long. The CDR3 nucleotides read TGTGCCAGCAGCCAAGATGTAGCGGGGGGGTCGGATGAGCAGTTCTTC. It specifies CASSQDVAGGSDEQFF.

This clone has a handful of counts. CDR3 sequence (DNA): TGTGCCAGCAGCCCCACTAGCACGGCTGAGCAGTTCTTC. Protein product: CASSPTSTAEQFF. The chain carries TRBV11-3 and TRBJ2-1; tentatively, D is TRBD2 (6 bases). The ends were cut back, 5 bases at V and 9 bases at J, with 14 bases in the middle. The CDR3 sequence is 13 residues long. Germline CDR1 SGHNT, CDR2 YENEEA.

The chain is built from TRBV9 and TRBJ2-7; D is ambiguous. V was trimmed by 2 bases and J by 2 bases, leaving 2 bases between them. Germline CDR1 is SGDLS and CDR2 is YYNGEE. This CDR3 contains 11 residues. CDR3 amino acids: CASSVTYEQYF. In DNA form, the CDR3 reads TGTGCCAGCAGCGTTACCTACGAGCAGTACTTC.

This rearrangement joins TRBV5-1 to TRBJ2-7, with D perhaps matching TRBD2 (5 bases). CDR3 length: 15 amino acids. Germline-derived CDR1 and CDR2 are SGHRS and YFSETQ. Trimming stripped 1 base from V and 2 bases from J, with 13 bases between. The CDR3 loop reads CASSLYTSRAYEQYF. DNA for the CDR3: TGCGCCAGCAGCTTGTACACGTCGAGGGCCTACGAGCAGTACTTC.

The rearrangement links TRBV5-1 to TRBJ1-3; D gene ambiguous. Trimming left V 3 bases short and J 8 bases short, with 12 bases between. Germline V lookup: CDR1 SGHRS, CDR2 YFSETQ. CDR3 length: 13 residues. The chain's CDR3 is CASSSEHGDTIYF. DNA of the CDR3: TGCGCCAGCAGCTCCGAACACGGGGACACCATATATTTT.

The V and J genes are TRBV25-1 and TRBJ1-5; D is unclear. Per the germline V gene, CDR1 is MGHDK and CDR2 is SYGVNS. Between the trimmed V and J ends, which lost 5 bases and 3 bases, there was a span of 17 bases. The CDR3 runs to 16 residues. DNA of the CDR3: TGTGCCAGCAGTCCTCAAGGAGGGATTTTCAATCAGCCCCAGCATTTT. This encodes CASSPQGGIFNQPQHF.

This clone was detected once. The genes are TRBV19 and TRBJ1-1, with D possibly being TRBD1 (6 bases). Trimming pared 4 bases from V and 5 bases from J, leaving 11 bases between. Germline V gene sequence: CDR1 LNHDA, CDR2 SQIVND (reference sequence). This CDR3 region has 13 residues. Here the CDR3 reads CASSNQGLTEAFF. In DNA, the CDR3 is TGTGCCAGTAGTAATCAGGGGCTGACTGAAGCTTTCTTT.

The rearrangement links TRBV5-1 to TRBJ2-5; no definite D call. Germline loops: CDR1 SGHRS, CDR2 YFSETQ. Trimming took off 7 bases at V and 2 bases at J, with 15 bases between the two ends. The CDR3 covers 14 residues. The CDR3 DNA is TGCGCCAGCTTCCCAGGCAGCTATCAAGAGACCCAGTACTTC. This sequence encodes CASFPGSYQETQYF.

CDR3 bases: TGTGCCAGCAGCTCCGTCGGGGAGAGCGGGACGAAAGCCTACGAGCAGTACTTC. Protein product: CASSSVGESGTKAYEQYF. The chain combines TRBV5-5 with TRBJ2-7, with 7 bases lining up with TRBD2. The V gene end was trimmed by 3 bases and the J gene end by 2 bases; junction bases not matched to a gene: 17. CDR1 is SGHKS, CDR2 YYEKEE, per germline (reference sequence). This CDR3 is 18 amino acids long.

The sample holds a few counts of this clone. The chain has TRBV19 and TRBJ2-3; TRBD1 might be the D (5 bases). The CDR3 is made up of 14 amino acids. CDR1 LNHDA and CDR2 SQIVND come from the germline V gene (reference sequence). The V gene lost 5 bases and the J gene lost 0 bases, with 9 bases spanning the gap. The CDR3 DNA sequence: TGTGCCAGTAGTGTACAGGACAGCACAGATACGCAGTATTTT. Its translation is CASSVQDSTDTQYF.

The genes are TRBV3-1 (or the pseudogene TRBV3-2) and TRBJ2-7; D unresolved. Germline loops: CDR1 LGHDT, CDR2 YNNKEL (reference sequence). This CDR3 is built from 11 residues. V lost 4 bases and J 5 bases, leaving 6 bases between the germline ends. Here the CDR3 DNA reads TGTGCCAGCAGCCTTGACAACGAGCAGTACTTC. Its protein is CASSLDNEQYF.

This rearrangement joins TRBV27 to TRBJ2-7, with TRBD2 matching over 13 bases. J was trimmed by 4 bases and V by 4 bases; bases with no gene match: 1. The CDR3 runs 14 residues. Germline V gene sequence: CDR1 MNHEY, CDR2 SMNVEV (reference sequence). Here the CDR3 reads CASSSGLAGYEQYF. In DNA, the CDR3 is TGTGCCAGCAGTTCGGGACTAGCGGGGTACGAGCAGTACTTC.

The V call is TRBV2, the J call TRBJ1-2, with TRBD1 identical over 8 bases. The V gene end was trimmed by 7 bases and the J gene end by 0 bases; junction bases not matched to a gene: 4. Germline CDR1 reads SNHLY; CDR2 reads FYNNEI. The CDR3 covers 14 residues. CDR3 sequence (DNA): TGTGCCAGCACCGGGACAGGCCCTAACTATGGCTACACCTTC. Translation gives CASTGTGPNYGYTF.

This clone showed up just once. The rearrangement uses TRBV2 and TRBJ2-3; 8 bases line up with TRBD2. Germline V gene sequence: CDR1 SNHLY, CDR2 FYNNEI. V shed 6 bases, J shed 7 bases, and the junction held 12 bases outside the gene matches. The CDR3 covers 15 residues. This chain's CDR3 is CASSVSSGSANTQYF. The DNA of the CDR3 is TGTGCCAGCAGCGTTTCCAGCGGGAGTGCGAATACGCAGTATTTT.

The chain is built from TRBV19 and TRBJ2-3, with D maybe TRBD1 (6 bases). V dropped 4 bases and J dropped 0 bases, with 8 bases sitting between them. The CDR3 has 14 amino acids. Germline-derived CDR1 and CDR2 are LNHDA and SQIVND (reference sequence). CDR3 residues: CASSSTGSTDTQYF. CDR3 nucleotides: TGTGCCAGTAGTAGCACAGGGAGCACAGATACGCAGTATTTT. Combining the CDR3 with reference TRBV19 and TRBJ2-3 gives the whole variable domain DGGITQSPKYLFRKEGQNVTLSCEQNLNHDAMYWYRQDPGQGLRLIYYSQIVNDFQKGDIAEGYSVSREKKESFPLTVTSAQKNPTAFYLCASSSTGSTDTQYFGPGTRLTVL.

The chain links TRBV5-1 to TRBJ2-3; no definite D call. Germline V lookup: CDR1 SGHRS, CDR2 YFSETQ. There are 13 residues in the CDR3. Trimming cost V 0 bases and J 3 bases, with 5 bases left between them. The CDR3 DNA reads as TGCGCCAGCAGCTTGGAACTAACAGATACGCAGTATTTT. It is translated as CASSLELTDTQYF.

The J gene is TRBJ2-7, the V gene TRBV6-6, with 9 nucleotides matching TRBD2. CDR3 size: 14 residues. V lost 6 bases, J lost 4 bases, and 7 bases stayed unmatched. The germline gives CDR1 MNHNY, CDR2 SVGAGI (reference sequence). This CDR3 reads CASRGGLALYEQYF. The CDR3 DNA follows: TGTGCCAGCAGGGGCGGACTAGCGCTTTACGAGCAGTACTTC.

This chain joins TRBV27 and TRBJ1-6; the match to TRBD1 covers 10 bases. J gave up 10 bases and V 5 bases, and 8 bases lay outside the gene matches. This CDR3 is built from 15 residues. The germline V gene has CDR1 MNHEY and CDR2 SMNVEV (reference sequence). CDR3 in amino acids: CASSITTGGRSPLHF. The CDR3 DNA reads as TGTGCCAGCAGTATTACGACAGGGGGCAGATCACCCCTCCACTTT.

This clone was seen just once. J is TRBJ1-2 and V is TRBV19; TRBD1 aligns across 10 bases. Per the germline V gene, CDR1 is LNHDA and CDR2 is SQIVND (reference sequence). Trimming at V came to 1 base and at J to 2 bases, leaving 7 bases not matched to a gene. The CDR3 length is 17 residues. CDR3 loop: CASSIGFRDRGNYGYTF. The CDR3 nucleotides read TGTGCCAGTAGTATAGGATTTCGGGACAGGGGAAACTATGGCTACACCTTC.

The rearrangement uses TRBV30 and TRBJ2-7; D remains ambiguous. CDR3 length: 11 amino acids. Germline CDR1 is GTSNPN and CDR2 is SVGIG (reference sequence). V shed 4 bases and J shed 3 bases, with 7 bases lying between them. CDR3 coding DNA: TGTGCCTGGAAGAACAGCTACGAGCAGTACTTC. Amino acid sequence: CAWKNSYEQYF.

J is TRBJ2-7 and V is TRBV7-9, with TRBD2 matching 8 bases. Per germline, CDR1 SEHNR and CDR2 FQNEAQ (reference sequence). There are 15 residues in the CDR3. V was pared by 5 bases and J by 3 bases, with 9 bases of the junction left unmatched. The CDR3 region has the DNA TGTGCCAGCAGCCCCCTGGCTAGCGGGTTCTACGAGCAGTACTTC. Protein product: CASSPLASGFYEQYF.

V gene TRBV5-6 combines with J gene TRBJ1-1; TRBD1 might be the D (5 bases). Germline V gives CDR1 SGHDT, CDR2 YYEEEE. The V and J ends lost 5 bases and 5 bases respectively, with 10 bases between them. The CDR3 spans 12 residues. CDR3 DNA: TGTGCCAGCAGTTTGCGGGGGACTGAAGCTTTCTTT. Its protein product is CASSLRGTEAFF.

The table lists this clone with a count of one. CDR3 protein: CAWSSLLAGSQETQYF. In nucleotides, the CDR3 is TGTGCCTGGAGTTCATTACTAGCGGGGTCTCAAGAGACCCAGTACTTC. The chain uses TRBV30 and TRBJ2-5; 10 bases fit TRBD2. CDR3 size: 16 residues. Germline V gene data show CDR1 as GTSNPN and CDR2 as SVGIG (reference sequence). The junction had 8 bases not matched to a gene; V was cut back by 2 bases and J by 2 bases.

The CDR3 sequence: CASSLSSTSGANVLTF. Written as DNA, the CDR3 is TGTGCCAGCAGCTTAAGCTCTACCTCTGGGGCCAACGTCCTGACTTTC. V and J are TRBV11-3 and TRBJ2-6; D is undetermined. This CDR3 contains 16 residues. The V end lost 2 bases, the J end lost 0 bases, and 8 bases lay between the germline ends. The germline gives CDR1 SGHNT, CDR2 YENEEA.

This chain uses TRBV21-1 with TRBJ2-1; no check of the table's D call, TRBD1, against the DNA was made. TRBV21-1 represents a pseudogene. There are 15 residues in the CDR3. The CDR3 loop is CASSKGTPGNNEQFF. Here the CDR3 DNA reads TGTGCCAGCAGCAAGGGTACCCCAGGGAACAATGAGCAGTTCTTC.

The chain couples TRBV12-5 to TRBJ2-3; 12 bases line up with TRBD2. The CDR3 extends over 18 amino acids. Germline CDR1 reads LGHNT; CDR2 reads FRNRAP. Losses at the gene ends were 5 bases for V and 0 bases for J; bases not matched to a gene: 9. The CDR3 spells CASGLPSGGVTSTDTQYF. CDR3 coding DNA: TGTGCTAGTGGTCTCCCTAGCGGGGGGGTTACTAGCACAGATACGCAGTATTTT.

The V call is TRBV3-1 (or the pseudogene TRBV3-2), the J call TRBJ1-2; weak D call: TRBD1 (6 bases). This CDR3 has 13 residues. Germline V lookup: CDR1 LGHDT, CDR2 YNNKEL (reference sequence). Trimming took off 3 bases at V and 7 bases at J, with 12 bases between the two ends. CDR3 in DNA: TGTGCCAGCAGCCATACAGGGTTCGCTGGCTACACCTTC. Translation gives CASSHTGFAGYTF.

This clone has a handful of counts. The J gene is TRBJ2-2, the V gene TRBV27; tentatively, D is TRBD1 (6 bases). CDR1 is MNHEY, CDR2 SMNVEV, per germline (reference sequence). Trimming shortened V by 7 bases and J by 1 base, and 10 bases separated the two germline ends. CDR3 length equals 14 residues. The CDR3 coding sequence is TGTGCCAGCACGGGACAATTGAACACCGGGGAGCTGTTTTTT. It encodes CASTGQLNTGELFF.

This chain links TRBV19 with TRBJ1-3; D not resolved. The CDR3 sequence is 16 residues long. Trimming left V 5 bases short and J 0 bases short, with 14 bases between. The germline V gene has CDR1 LNHDA and CDR2 SQIVND (reference sequence). The CDR3 reads CASSHRVFGSGNTIYF. The CDR3 DNA sequence: TGTGCCAGTAGTCACCGGGTGTTCGGCTCTGGAAACACCATATATTTT.

The chain combines TRBV18 with TRBJ1-1; no firm D call. The CDR3 sequence is 14 residues long. Between the trimmed V and J ends, which lost 3 bases and 1 base, there was a span of 9 bases. Germline CDR1 reads KGHSH; CDR2 reads LQKENI. CDR3 protein: CASSPAGGNTEAFF. Written as DNA, the CDR3 is TGTGCCAGCTCACCTGCGGGCGGGAACACTGAAGCTTTCTTT.

CDR3 sequence reads: CASRHTANTEAFF. In DNA form, the CDR3 reads TGTGCCAGCAGACATACAGCGAACACTGAAGCTTTCTTT. The V gene is TRBV6-5, the J gene TRBJ1-1; no clear D. The CDR3 is made up of 13 amino acids. CDR1 and CDR2 (germline): MNHEY, SVGAGI. Trimming removed 6 bases from V and 1 base from J, with 9 bases in between.